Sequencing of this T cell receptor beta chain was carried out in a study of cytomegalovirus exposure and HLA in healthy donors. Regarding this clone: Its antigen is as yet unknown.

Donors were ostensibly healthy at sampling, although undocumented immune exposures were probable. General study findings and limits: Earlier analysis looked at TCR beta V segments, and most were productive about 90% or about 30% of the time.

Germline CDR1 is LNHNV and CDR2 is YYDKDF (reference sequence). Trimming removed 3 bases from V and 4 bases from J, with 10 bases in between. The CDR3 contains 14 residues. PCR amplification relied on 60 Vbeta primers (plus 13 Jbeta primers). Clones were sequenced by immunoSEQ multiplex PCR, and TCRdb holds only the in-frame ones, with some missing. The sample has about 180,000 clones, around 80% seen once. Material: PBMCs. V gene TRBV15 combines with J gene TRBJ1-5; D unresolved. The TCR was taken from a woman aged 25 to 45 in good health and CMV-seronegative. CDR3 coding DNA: TGTGCCACCAGCAGCTCTGCCACTAATCAGCCCCAGCATTTT. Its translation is CATSSSATNQPQHF.